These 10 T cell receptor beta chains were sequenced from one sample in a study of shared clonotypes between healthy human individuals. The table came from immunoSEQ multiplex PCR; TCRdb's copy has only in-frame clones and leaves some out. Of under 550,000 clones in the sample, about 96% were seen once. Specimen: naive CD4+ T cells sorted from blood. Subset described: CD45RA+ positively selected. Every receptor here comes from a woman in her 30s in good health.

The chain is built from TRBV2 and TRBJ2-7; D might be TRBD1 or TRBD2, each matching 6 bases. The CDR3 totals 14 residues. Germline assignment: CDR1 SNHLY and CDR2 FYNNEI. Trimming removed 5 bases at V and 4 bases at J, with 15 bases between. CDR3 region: CASSKGGGRYEQYF. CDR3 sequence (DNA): TGTGCCAGCAGTAAAGGTGGGGGGCGGTACGAGCAGTACTTC. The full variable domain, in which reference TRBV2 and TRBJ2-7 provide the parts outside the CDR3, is EPEVTQTPSHQVTQMGQEVILRCVPISNHLYFYWYRQILGQKVEFLVSFYNNEISEKSEIFDDQFSVERPDGSNFTLKIRSTKLEDSAMYFCASSKGGGRYEQYFGPGTRLTVT.

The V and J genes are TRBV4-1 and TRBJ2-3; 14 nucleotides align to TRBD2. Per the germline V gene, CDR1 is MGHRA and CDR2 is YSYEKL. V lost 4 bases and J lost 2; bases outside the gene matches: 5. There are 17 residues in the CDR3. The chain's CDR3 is CASSRGLAGVLTDTQYF. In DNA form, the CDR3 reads TGCGCCAGCAGCCGGGGACTAGCGGGGGTCCTCACAGATACGCAGTATTTT.

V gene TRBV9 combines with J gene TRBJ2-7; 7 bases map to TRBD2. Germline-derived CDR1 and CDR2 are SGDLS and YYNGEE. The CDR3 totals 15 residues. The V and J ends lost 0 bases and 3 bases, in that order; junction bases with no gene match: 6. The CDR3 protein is CASSVGLAEYYEQYF. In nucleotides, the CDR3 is TGTGCCAGCAGCGTAGGACTAGCAGAATACTACGAGCAGTACTTC.

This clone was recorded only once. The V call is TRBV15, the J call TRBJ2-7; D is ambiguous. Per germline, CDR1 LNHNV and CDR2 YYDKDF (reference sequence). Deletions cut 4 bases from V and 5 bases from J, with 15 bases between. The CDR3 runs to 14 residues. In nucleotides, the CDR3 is TGTGCCACCAGCATCCCGGACGGTCACGACGAGCAGTACTTC. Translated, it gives CATSIPDGHDEQYF.

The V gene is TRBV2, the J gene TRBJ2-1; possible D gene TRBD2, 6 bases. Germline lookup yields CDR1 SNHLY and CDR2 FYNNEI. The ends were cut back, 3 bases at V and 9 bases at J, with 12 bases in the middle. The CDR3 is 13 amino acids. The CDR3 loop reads CASSDGRTSEQFF. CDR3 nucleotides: TGTGCCAGCAGTGATGGGAGGACATCTGAGCAGTTCTTC.

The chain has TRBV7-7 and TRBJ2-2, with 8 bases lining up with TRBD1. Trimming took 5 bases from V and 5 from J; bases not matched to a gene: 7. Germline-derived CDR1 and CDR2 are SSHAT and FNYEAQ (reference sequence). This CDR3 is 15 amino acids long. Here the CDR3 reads CASSIGTGFTGELFF. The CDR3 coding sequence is TGTGCCAGCAGCATCGGGACAGGTTTTACCGGGGAGCTGTTTTTT.

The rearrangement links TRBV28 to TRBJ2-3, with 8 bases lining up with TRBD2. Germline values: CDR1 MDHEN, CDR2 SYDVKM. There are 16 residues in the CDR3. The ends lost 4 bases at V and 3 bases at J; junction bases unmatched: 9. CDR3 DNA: TGTGCCAGCAGTTCCTCCCTGACTAGCGTTACAGATACGCAGTATTTT. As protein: CASSSSLTSVTDTQYF.

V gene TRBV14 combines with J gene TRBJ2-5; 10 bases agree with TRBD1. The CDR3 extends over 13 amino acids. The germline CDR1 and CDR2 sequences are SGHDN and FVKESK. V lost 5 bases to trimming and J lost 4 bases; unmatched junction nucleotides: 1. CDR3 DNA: TGTGCCAGCAGCTGGGACAGGGGAGAGACCCAGTACTTC. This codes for CASSWDRGETQYF.

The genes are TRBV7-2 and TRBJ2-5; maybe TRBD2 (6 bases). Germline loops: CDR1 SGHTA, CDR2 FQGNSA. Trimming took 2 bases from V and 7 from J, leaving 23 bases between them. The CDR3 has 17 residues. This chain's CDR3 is CASSLIAAAGSLATQYF. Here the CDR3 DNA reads TGTGCCAGCAGCTTAATAGCGGCTGCGGGGAGTTTGGCGACCCAGTACTTC.

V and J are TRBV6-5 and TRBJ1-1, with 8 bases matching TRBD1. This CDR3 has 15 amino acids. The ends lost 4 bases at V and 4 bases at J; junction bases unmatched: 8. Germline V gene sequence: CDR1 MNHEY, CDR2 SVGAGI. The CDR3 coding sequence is TGTGCCAGCAGTTCGAGACAGGGGAGGATCACTGAAGCTTTCTTT. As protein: CASSSRQGRITEAFF.